The 26 T cell receptor beta chains in this list originate from one sample, sequenced in a study of OX40 agonist ivuxolimab in advanced cancers. Clones were sequenced by immunoSEQ multiplex PCR, and TCRdb holds only the in-frame ones, with some missing. In the table there are 60,000 to 100,000 clones, roughly 94% of which are singletons. Source: CD4+ or CD8+ T cells sorted from blood, taken in a trial of the OX40 agonist ivuxolimab. These receptors originate from an adult with an advanced solid tumor such as melanoma, head and neck, liver or kidney cancer.

The CDR3: CASSLGTGVNSPLHF. CDR3 DNA: TGTGCCAGCAGCTTAGGGACAGGGGTAAATTCACCCCTCCACTTT. This chain connects TRBV13 to TRBJ1-6; 8 bases are a match to TRBD1. The junction had 2 bases not matched to a gene; V was cut back by 0 bases and J by 7 bases. The CDR3 has 15 amino acids. The V gene's germline CDR1 is PRHDT and CDR2 FYEKMQ (reference sequence).

The rearrangement links TRBV5-1 to TRBJ1-1, with 7 positions matching TRBD1. J gave up 6 bases and V 5 bases, and 10 bases lay outside the gene matches. The CDR3 is 14 residues long. Germline assignment: CDR1 SGHRS and CDR2 YFSETQ. The CDR3 sequence: CASSRTTGFAEAFF. In DNA form, the CDR3 reads TGCGCCAGCAGTCGGACGACAGGGTTCGCTGAAGCTTTCTTT.

In regard to this clone: The same CDR3 is also encoded by other DNA sequences in this sample. The chain couples TRBV9 to TRBJ1-4, with D unclear. V dropped 0 bases and J dropped 2 bases, with 8 bases sitting between them. The CDR3 contains 15 residues. Germline CDR1 and CDR2: SGDLS and YYNGEE. CDR3 DNA: TGTGCCAGCAGCGTAGGAGGGTCCACTAATGAAAAACTGTTTTTT. Protein product: CASSVGGSTNEKLFF.

The chain recombines TRBV12-5 with TRBJ2-3; 9 nucleotides agree with TRBD2. CDR3 length: 17 amino acids. J gave up 2 bases and V 3 bases, and 9 bases lay outside the gene matches. The germline V gene has CDR1 LGHNT and CDR2 FRNRAP. CDR3 coding DNA: TGTGCTAGTGGTTTTCATCCGACTAGCGGAGACACAGATACGCAGTATTTT. Translation: CASGFHPTSGDTDTQYF.

Here the CDR3 reads CASSTGTGNNEQFF. The CDR3 region has the DNA TGTGCCAGTAGTACAGGGACAGGGAACAATGAGCAGTTCTTC. The V gene is TRBV19, the J gene TRBJ2-1, with 9 positions matching TRBD1. J was trimmed by 5 bases and V by 4 bases; bases with no gene match: 3. CDR3 length equals 14 residues. Germline CDR1 LNHDA, CDR2 SQIVND (reference sequence).

The V call is TRBV2, the J call TRBJ2-5; possible D gene TRBD2, 5 bases. Germline CDR1 is SNHLY and CDR2 is FYNNEI. V lost 0 bases, J lost 4 bases, and 12 bases lay in between. The CDR3 has 15 amino acids. CDR3 bases: TGTGCCAGCAGTGAAGCCCCGAGGGCTCGAGAGACCCAGTACTTC. Translated, it gives CASSEAPRARETQYF. Based on the CDR3 plus reference TRBV2 and TRBJ2-5, the full variable domain is EPEVTQTPSHQVTQMGQEVILRCVPISNHLYFYWYRQILGQKVEFLVSFYNNEISEKSEIFDDQFSVERPDGSNFTLKIRSTKLEDSAMYFCASSEAPRARETQYFGPGTRLLVL.

The chain combines TRBV5-6 with TRBJ2-5; 7 nucleotides agree with TRBD1. Per the germline V gene, CDR1 is SGHDT and CDR2 is YYEEEE. V was clipped by 4 bases and J by 3 bases; unmatched bases: 3. CDR3 length: 13 residues. The CDR3 loop is CASSVGTEETQYF. CDR3 DNA sequence: TGTGCCAGCAGCGTGGGGACAGAAGAGACCCAGTACTTC.

This clone was counted a single time. The rearrangement links TRBV13 to TRBJ1-2, with D unclear. From germline, CDR1 is PRHDT and CDR2 FYEKMQ (reference sequence). This CDR3 region has 14 residues. Trimming cost V 3 bases and J 1 base, with 9 bases left between them. The CDR3 DNA reads TGTGCCAGCAGCTTTATAGCAGATAACTATGGCTACACCTTC. Amino acids: CASSFIADNYGYTF.

V usage is TRBV19 and J usage is TRBJ1-2, with D hard to call. Germline CDR1 reads LNHDA; CDR2 reads SQIVND (reference sequence). The CDR3 has 13 amino acids. V was pared by 7 bases and J by 4 bases, with 13 bases between. For the CDR3, the DNA is TGTGCCAGTACTCCCGCGGGGTTCTATGGCTACACCTTC. Its translation: CASTPAGFYGYTF.

The chain joins TRBV7-3 to TRBJ2-3; D gene ambiguous. Germline V gene lookup returns CDR1 SGHTA and CDR2 FQGTGA. Trimming left V 0 bases short and J 13 bases short, with 11 bases between. The CDR3 totals 12 residues. Here the CDR3 DNA reads TGTGCCAGCAGCTTAACGTCCCGGGTCAAGTATTTT. Translating it yields CASSLTSRVKYF.

This rearrangement joins TRBV30 to TRBJ1-1; D not certain. The CDR3 has 11 amino acids. Trimming pared 3 bases from V and 3 bases from J, leaving 5 bases between. Germline V gene data show CDR1 as GTSNPN and CDR2 as SVGIG (reference sequence). DNA for the CDR3: TGTGCCTGGAGGGTCGACACTGAAGCTTTCTTT. It codes for CAWRVDTEAFF.

This clone came up a few times. CDR3 bases: TGCGCCAGCAGCTTTTCTAGCGGGGCTCCCTACGAGCAGTACTTC. Translation gives CASSFSSGAPYEQYF. The V call is TRBV5-1, the J call TRBJ2-7; 9 bases match TRBD2. The CDR3 is 15 amino acids. The junction had 5 bases not matched to a gene; V was cut back by 2 bases and J by 2 bases. Germline V lookup: CDR1 SGHRS, CDR2 YFSETQ.

The V and J genes are TRBV27 and TRBJ1-1; D gene uncertain. Trimming removed 5 bases from V and 1 base from J, with 11 bases in between. The CDR3 extends over 14 amino acids. Germline lookup yields CDR1 MNHEY and CDR2 SMNVEV (reference sequence). CDR3 nucleotide sequence: TGTGCCAGCAGTACTCTGGCAGGGAACACTGAAGCTTTCTTT. This codes for CASSTLAGNTEAFF.

This chain connects TRBV9 to TRBJ2-2, with 8 nucleotides matching TRBD1. The CDR3 is 15 amino acids. Trimming at V came to 3 bases and at J to 7 bases, leaving 8 bases not matched to a gene. CDR1 SGDLS and CDR2 YYNGEE come from the germline V gene. The CDR3: CASSAMDRVNGELFF. CDR3 DNA: TGTGCCAGCAGCGCTATGGACAGGGTTAACGGGGAGCTGTTTTTT.

The V gene is TRBV20-1, the J gene TRBJ2-7, with no clear D. This CDR3 spans 11 amino acids. Trimming took 6 bases from V and 4 from J, leaving 10 bases between them. From germline, CDR1 is DFQATT and CDR2 SNEGSKA (reference sequence). The CDR3 spells CSAHSGYEQYF. CDR3 DNA: TGCAGTGCCCATAGTGGTTACGAGCAGTACTTC.

The rearrangement joins TRBV19 to TRBJ1-6; D may be TRBD1 (6 bases). V shed 10 bases and J shed 7 bases, with 14 bases lying between them. Germline V gene sequence: CDR1 LNHDA, CDR2 SQIVND (reference sequence). This CDR3 spans 13 amino acids. The CDR3 coding sequence is TGTGCCACCGGGGGGGGCGGGAATTCACCCCTCCACTTT. This gives the protein CATGGGGNSPLHF. Variable domain in full (rest from reference TRBV19 and TRBJ1-6): DGGITQSPKYLFRKEGQNVTLSCEQNLNHDAMYWYRQDPGQGLRLIYYSQIVNDFQKGDIAEGYSVSREKKESFPLTVTSAQKNPTAFYLCATGGGGNSPLHFGNGTRLTVT.

V is TRBV6-5 and J is TRBJ2-1, with 7 bases fitting TRBD1. The CDR3 length is 15 residues. V trimming: 7 bases; J trimming: 5 bases; junction bases outside the gene matches: 11. The germline V gene encodes CDR1 MNHEY and CDR2 SVGAGI. CDR3 in amino acids: CASTPHRDSDNEQFF. The CDR3, as DNA: TGTGCCAGCACTCCCCACCGGGACAGCGACAATGAGCAGTTCTTC.

The chain is built from TRBV2 and TRBJ2-5; D may be TRBD1 or TRBD2 (6 bases each). Trimming shortened V by 7 bases and J by 3 bases, and 12 bases separated the two germline ends. CDR1 is SNHLY, CDR2 FYNNEI, per germline. The CDR3 has 13 residues. The DNA for the CDR3 is TGTGCCAGCATTAAGAGGGGGGAAGAGACCCAGTACTTC. It is translated as CASIKRGEETQYF.

The rearrangement uses TRBV7-6 and TRBJ2-3; D could derive from TRBD1 or TRBD2 (5 bases each). The CDR3 loop spans 12 amino acids. The V and J ends lost 6 bases and 14 bases respectively, with 18 bases between them. The germline V gene has CDR1 SGHVS and CDR2 FNYEAQ. The CDR3 region is CASSNPGPPPYF. As DNA, the CDR3 is TGTGCCAGCAGTAACCCGGGACCGCCGCCGTATTTT.

The chain is built from TRBV5-8 and TRBJ1-5; D not certain. V was trimmed by 0 bases and J by 3 bases, leaving 19 bases between them. Germline CDR1 and CDR2: SGHTS and YDEGEE. This CDR3 contains 18 residues. The CDR3 sequence: CASSLGGSWDGSNQPQHF. CDR3 nucleotides: TGTGCCAGCAGCTTGGGAGGGAGTTGGGATGGTTCCAATCAGCCCCAGCATTTT.

This chain links TRBV7-9 with TRBJ1-3, with 7 nucleotides matching TRBD1. The CDR3 consists of 16 residues. CDR1 is SEHNR, CDR2 FQNEAQ, per germline (reference sequence). V shed 1 base, J shed 4 bases, and the junction held 7 bases outside the gene matches. The CDR3 coding sequence is TGTGCCAGCAGCTTAGTCTGGACAGGAGAAGGAAACACCATATATTTT. It codes for CASSLVWTGEGNTIYF.

This chain connects TRBV7-9 to TRBJ2-2; D remains ambiguous. CDR1 is SEHNR, CDR2 FQNEAQ, per germline (reference sequence). This CDR3 has 15 residues. V was clipped by 5 bases and J by 0 bases, with 10 bases between them. The CDR3: CASSPDAPNTGELFF. The CDR3 DNA sequence: TGTGCCAGCAGCCCTGACGCTCCGAACACCGGGGAGCTGTTTTTT.

The J gene is TRBJ2-7, the V gene TRBV13; no clear D. Germline CDR1 and CDR2: PRHDT and FYEKMQ (reference sequence). The CDR3 has 13 amino acids. V was trimmed by 3 bases and J by 2 bases, leaving 8 bases between them. DNA for the CDR3: TGTGCCAGCAGCTTGGGAACCGCCTACGAGCAGTACTTC. Translated: CASSLGTAYEQYF. Full variable domain (outside the CDR3, taken from reference TRBV13 and TRBJ2-7): AAGVIQSPRHLIKEKRETATLKCYPIPRHDTVYWYQQGPGQDPQFLISFYEKMQSDKGSIPDRFSAQQFSDYHSELNMSSLELGDSALYFCASSLGTAYEQYFGPGTRLTVT.

V is TRBV11-2 and J is TRBJ2-7; D not certain. Germline V gene data show CDR1 as SGHAT and CDR2 as FQNNGV. CDR3 size: 15 residues. The ends were cut back, 2 bases at V and 0 bases at J, with 11 bases in the middle. The CDR3 DNA follows: TGTGCCAGCAGCTTAATCCACAGCTTCTCCTACGAGCAGTACTTC. Amino acids: CASSLIHSFSYEQYF.

V is TRBV7-9 and J is TRBJ2-7; perhaps D is TRBD1 or TRBD2 (5 bases each). Trimming took off 1 base at V and 6 bases at J, with 7 bases between the two ends. The CDR3 contains 12 residues. Germline lookup yields CDR1 SEHNR and CDR2 FQNEAQ (reference sequence). The CDR3 nucleotides are TGTGCCAGCAGCTTAGGGGGGTCCGAGCAGTACTTC. It is translated as CASSLGGSEQYF.

The chain uses TRBV27 and TRBJ1-4; D unclear. Trimming removed 2 bases from V and 7 bases from J, with 11 bases in between. The CDR3 spans 14 residues. The V gene's germline CDR1 is MNHEY and CDR2 SMNVEV (reference sequence). DNA of the CDR3: TGTGCCAGCAGTTTAGGAGGGTGGGGTGAAAAACTGTTTTTT. It is translated as CASSLGGWGEKLFF. The full variable domain, completed using reference TRBV27 and TRBJ1-4, is EAQVTQNPRYLITVTGKKLTVTCSQNMNHEYMSWYRQDPGLGLRQIYYSMNVEVTDKGDVPEGYKVSRKEKRNFPLILESPSPNQTSLYFCASSLGGWGEKLFFGSGTQLSVL.